A selection of T cell receptor beta chains follows, all from one sample in a study of CD8 T cells in Susac syndrome. MiXCR, applied by TCRdb to the immunoSEQ multiplex PCR reads, yields one record per CDR3 protein. The data hold some 260,000 distinct CDR3 sequences, with approximately 81% observed a single time. Sequenced sample: CD8+ T cells from PBMCs. These receptors originate from a human donor with multiple sclerosis. Each CDR3 is given with its conserved first and last residue. Fields, in order: J gene, CDR3 length, V gene, D gene, clone size, CDR3 DNA, CDR3 protein. D genes are given only for firm matches. A clone size is listed for some rows: how often the clone was seen (once, few, many), or a class if it is expanded.

TRBJ2-7,17,TRBV11-2,-,-,TGTGCCAGCAGCCTAGGGATCCCGCGGGGCCTAGCCTACGAGCAGTACTTC,CASSLGIPRGLAYEQYF
TRBJ2-3,17,TRBV5-1,TRBD2,-,TGCGCCAGCAGCCCTCGGGGGGAGGGGACCTTAACAGATACGCAGTATTTT,CASSPRGEGTLTDTQYF
TRBJ2-2,15,TRBV12-3/TRBV12-4,-,-,TGTGCCAGCAGTCAGGACTGGGAAAACACCGGGGAGCTGTTTTTT,CASSQDWENTGELFF
TRBJ1-2,13,TRBV7-9,-,-,TGTGCCAGCAGCTTAGGGGTCCTACGGGGCTACACCTTC,CASSLGVLRGYTF
TRBJ1-1,12,TRBV27,-,-,TGTGCCAGCAGTTTTTGGGGACGGGAAGCTTTCTTT,CASSFWGREAFF
TRBJ2-1,16,TRBV29-1,-,-,TGCAGCGTTGAAGATCAAGGGCCCCTGGCTTACAATGAGCAGTTCTTC,CSVEDQGPLAYNEQFF
TRBJ2-7,14,TRBV15,-,-,TGTGCCACCAGCAGGGCGCGGAGCTCCTACGAGCAGTACTTC,CATSRARSSYEQYF
TRBJ2-1,12,TRBV5-4,-,-,TGTGCCAGCAGCTTGCAAGGAGGTGAGCAGTTCTTC,CASSLQGGEQFF
TRBJ2-3,13,TRBV12-3/TRBV12-4,-,-,TGTGCCAGCAGGCCCACTAGCACAGATACGCAGTATTTT,CASRPTSTDTQYF
TRBJ2-7,13,TRBV29-1,TRBD2,once,TGCAGCGTCCTCGGGGGGGCCGGTTACGAGCAGTACTTC,CSVLGGAGYEQYF
TRBJ2-1,12,TRBV12-3/TRBV12-4,-,-,TGTGCCAGCACCCTGGGTTGGGGAGAGCAGTTCTTC,CASTLGWGEQFF
TRBJ2-1,14,TRBV24-1,-,-,TGTGCCACCAGTTCAAAGGGAGTAGGGAATGAGCAGTTCTTC,CATSSKGVGNEQFF